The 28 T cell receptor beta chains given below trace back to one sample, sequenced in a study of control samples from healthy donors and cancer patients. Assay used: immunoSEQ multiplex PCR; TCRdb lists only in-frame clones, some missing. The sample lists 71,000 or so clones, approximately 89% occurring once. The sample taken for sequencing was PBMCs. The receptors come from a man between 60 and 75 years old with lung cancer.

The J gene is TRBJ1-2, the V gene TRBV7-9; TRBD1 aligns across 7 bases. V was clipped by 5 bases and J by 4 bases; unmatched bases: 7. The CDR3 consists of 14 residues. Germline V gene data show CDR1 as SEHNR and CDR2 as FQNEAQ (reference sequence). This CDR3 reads CASSRGDSFYGYTF. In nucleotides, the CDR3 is TGTGCCAGCAGCCGAGGGGACAGCTTCTATGGCTACACCTTC. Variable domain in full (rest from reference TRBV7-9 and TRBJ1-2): DTGVSQNPRHKITKRGQNVTFRCDPISEHNRLYWYRQTLGQGPEFLTYFQNEAQLEKSRLLSDRFSAERPKGSFSTLEIQRTEQGDSAMYLCASSRGDSFYGYTFGSGTRLTVV.

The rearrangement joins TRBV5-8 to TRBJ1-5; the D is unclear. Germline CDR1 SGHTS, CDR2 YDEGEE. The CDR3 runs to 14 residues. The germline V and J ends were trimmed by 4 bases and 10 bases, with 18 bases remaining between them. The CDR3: CASSPRAAAEPQHF. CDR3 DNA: TGTGCCAGCAGCCCCCGAGCCGCTGCCGAACCCCAGCATTTT.

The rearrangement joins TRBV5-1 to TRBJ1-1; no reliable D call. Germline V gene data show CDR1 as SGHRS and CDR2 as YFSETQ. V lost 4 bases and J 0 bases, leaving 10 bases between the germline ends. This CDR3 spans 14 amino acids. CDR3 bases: TGCGCCAGCAGCCTGGAACCGATGAACACTGAAGCTTTCTTT. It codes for CASSLEPMNTEAFF.

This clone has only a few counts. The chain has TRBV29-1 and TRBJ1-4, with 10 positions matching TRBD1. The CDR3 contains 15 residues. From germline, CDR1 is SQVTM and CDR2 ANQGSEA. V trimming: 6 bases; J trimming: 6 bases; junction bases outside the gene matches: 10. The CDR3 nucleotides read TGCAGCGTCCGACAGGGGGCCAATGGGTATGAAAAACTGTTTTTT. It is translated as CSVRQGANGYEKLFF.

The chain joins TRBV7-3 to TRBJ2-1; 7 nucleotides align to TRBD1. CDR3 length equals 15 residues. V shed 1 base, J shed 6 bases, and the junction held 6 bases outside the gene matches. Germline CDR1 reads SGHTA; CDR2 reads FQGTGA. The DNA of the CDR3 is TGTGCCAGCAGCTTAATGACAGGGTCCGGCAATGAGCAGTTCTTC. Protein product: CASSLMTGSGNEQFF.

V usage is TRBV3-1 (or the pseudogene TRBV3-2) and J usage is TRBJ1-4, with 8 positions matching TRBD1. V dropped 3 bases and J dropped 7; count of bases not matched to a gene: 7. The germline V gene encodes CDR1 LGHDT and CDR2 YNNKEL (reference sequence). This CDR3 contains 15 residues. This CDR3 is CASSQATGVSEKLFF. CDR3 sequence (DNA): TGTGCCAGCAGCCAGGCGACAGGGGTGAGTGAAAAACTGTTTTTT.

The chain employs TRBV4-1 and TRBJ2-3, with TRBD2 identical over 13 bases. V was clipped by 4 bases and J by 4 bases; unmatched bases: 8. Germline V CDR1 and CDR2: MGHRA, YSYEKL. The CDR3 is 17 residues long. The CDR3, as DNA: TGCGCCAGCAGCCGGGGCCAGACTAGCGGGGGGTCAGATACGCAGTATTTT. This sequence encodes CASSRGQTSGGSDTQYF.

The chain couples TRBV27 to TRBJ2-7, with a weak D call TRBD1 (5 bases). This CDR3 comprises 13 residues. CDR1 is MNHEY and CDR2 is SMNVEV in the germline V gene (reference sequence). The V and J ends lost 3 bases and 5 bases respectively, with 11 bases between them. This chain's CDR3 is CASSFPRVNEQYV. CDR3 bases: TGTGCCAGCAGTTTTCCCAGGGTAAACGAGCAGTACGTC.

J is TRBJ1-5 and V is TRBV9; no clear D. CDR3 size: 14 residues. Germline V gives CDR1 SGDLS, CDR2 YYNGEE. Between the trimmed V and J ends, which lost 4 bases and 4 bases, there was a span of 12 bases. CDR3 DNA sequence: TGTGCCAGCAGCCTTGGTGGGGAAAATCAGCCCCAGCATTTT. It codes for CASSLGGENQPQHF.

The CDR3 sequence: CASSLGQARSGGYTF. The DNA of the CDR3 is TGTGCCAGCAGCCTTGGACAGGCAAGATCAGGCGGCTACACCTTC. The chain employs TRBV7-2 and TRBJ1-2, with 7 positions matching TRBD1. Unmatched junction bases numbered 14, after V lost 5 bases and J lost 8 bases. The germline V gene has CDR1 SGHTA and CDR2 FQGNSA. The CDR3 has 15 residues.

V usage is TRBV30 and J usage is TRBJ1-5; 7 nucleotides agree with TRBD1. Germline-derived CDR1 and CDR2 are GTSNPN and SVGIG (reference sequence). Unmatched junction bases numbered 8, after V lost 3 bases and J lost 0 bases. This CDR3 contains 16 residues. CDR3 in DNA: TGTGCCTGGAGCTTACAGGGGCTATATAGCAATCAGCCCCAGCATTTT. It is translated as CAWSLQGLYSNQPQHF.

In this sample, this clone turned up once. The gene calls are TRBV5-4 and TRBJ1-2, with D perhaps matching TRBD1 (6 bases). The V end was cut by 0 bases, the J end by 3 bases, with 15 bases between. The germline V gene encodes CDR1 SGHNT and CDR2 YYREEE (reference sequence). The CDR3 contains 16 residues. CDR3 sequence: CASSLAGAGGDYGYTF. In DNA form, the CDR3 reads TGTGCCAGCAGCTTGGCCGGGGCGGGGGGCGACTATGGCTACACCTTC.

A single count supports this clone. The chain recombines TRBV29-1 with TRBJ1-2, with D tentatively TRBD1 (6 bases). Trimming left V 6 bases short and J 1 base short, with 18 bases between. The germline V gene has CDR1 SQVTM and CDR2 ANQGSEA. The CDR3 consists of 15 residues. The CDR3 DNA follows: TGCAGCGTCGCGCTCAGAGACAGGTTTAACTATGGCTACACCTTC. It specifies CSVALRDRFNYGYTF.

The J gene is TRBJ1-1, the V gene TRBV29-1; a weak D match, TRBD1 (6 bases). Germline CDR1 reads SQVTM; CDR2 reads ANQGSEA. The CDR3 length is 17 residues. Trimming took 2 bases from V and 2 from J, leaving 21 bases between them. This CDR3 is CSVELGEGRTANTEAFF. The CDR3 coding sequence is TGCAGCGTTGAATTAGGAGAGGGGAGGACAGCCAACACTGAAGCTTTCTTT.

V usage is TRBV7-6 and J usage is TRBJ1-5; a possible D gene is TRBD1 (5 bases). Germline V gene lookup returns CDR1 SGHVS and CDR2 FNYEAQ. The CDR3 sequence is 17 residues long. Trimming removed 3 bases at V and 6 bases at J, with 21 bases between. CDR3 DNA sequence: TGTGCCAGCAGCTTGAAGTGGGGGGACGGGGCAGGTCAGCCCCAGCATTTT. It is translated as CASSLKWGDGAGQPQHF.

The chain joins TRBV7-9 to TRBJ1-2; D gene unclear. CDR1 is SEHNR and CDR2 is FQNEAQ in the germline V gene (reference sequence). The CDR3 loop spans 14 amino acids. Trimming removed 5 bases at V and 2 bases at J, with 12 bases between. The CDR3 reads CASSPNADNYGYTF. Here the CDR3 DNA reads TGTGCCAGCAGCCCAAACGCGGACAACTATGGCTACACCTTC.

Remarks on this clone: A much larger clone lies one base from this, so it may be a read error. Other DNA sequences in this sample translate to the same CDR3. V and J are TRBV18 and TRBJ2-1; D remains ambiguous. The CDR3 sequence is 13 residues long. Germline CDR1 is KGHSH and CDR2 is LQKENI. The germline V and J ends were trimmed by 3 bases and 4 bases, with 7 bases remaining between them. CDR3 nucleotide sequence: TGTGCCAGCTCACCTAGAGCTTACAATGAGCAGTTCTTC. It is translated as CASSPRAYNEQFF.

Here the CDR3 DNA reads TGTGCCAGCAGCCTGCAATCGGGGGCGGAGACCCAGTACTTC. Translated: CASSLQSGAETQYF. The chain couples TRBV7-3 to TRBJ2-5, with D perhaps matching TRBD1 or TRBD2 (6 bases each). CDR1 and CDR2 from the germline V gene are SGHTA and FQGTGA. The length of the CDR3 is 14 residues. Trimming pared 5 bases from V and 5 bases from J, leaving 15 bases between.

The CDR3 loop reads CSASRTGPPYEQYF. CDR3 bases: TGCAGTGCTAGTCGCACAGGTCCCCCCTACGAGCAGTACTTC. The chain has TRBV20-1 and TRBJ2-7, with D maybe TRBD1 (5 bases). Between the trimmed V and J ends, which lost 3 bases and 2 bases, there was a span of 14 bases. Germline CDR1 and CDR2: DFQATT and SNEGSKA (reference sequence). CDR3 length: 14 amino acids.

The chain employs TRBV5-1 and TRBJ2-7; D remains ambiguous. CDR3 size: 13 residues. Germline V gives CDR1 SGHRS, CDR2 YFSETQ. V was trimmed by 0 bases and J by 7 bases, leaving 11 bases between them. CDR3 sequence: CASSLEPDREQYV. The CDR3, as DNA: TGCGCCAGCAGCTTGGAACCCGACCGGGAGCAGTACGTC.

The CDR3 sequence: CASIGGSLTGELFF. DNA for the CDR3: TGTGCCAGCATAGGGGGCAGTTTAACCGGGGAGCTGTTTTTT. The chain couples TRBV6-6 to TRBJ2-2; 7 bases align to TRBD1. The CDR3 runs 14 residues. V dropped 7 bases and J dropped 5; count of bases not matched to a gene: 7. CDR1 and CDR2 from the germline V gene are MNHNY and SVGAGI (reference sequence).

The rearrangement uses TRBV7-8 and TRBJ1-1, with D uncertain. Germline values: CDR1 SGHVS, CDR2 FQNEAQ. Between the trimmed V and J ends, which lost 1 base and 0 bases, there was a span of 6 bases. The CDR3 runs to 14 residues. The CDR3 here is CASSLGSLNTEAFF. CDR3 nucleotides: TGTGCCAGCAGCTTAGGGTCTTTGAACACTGAAGCTTTCTTT.

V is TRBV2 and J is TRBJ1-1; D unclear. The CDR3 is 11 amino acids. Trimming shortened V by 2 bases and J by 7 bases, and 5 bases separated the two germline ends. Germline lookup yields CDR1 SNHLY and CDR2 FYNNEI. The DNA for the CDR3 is TGTGCCAGCAGTGAAACCTATGAAGCTTTCTTT. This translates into CASSETYEAFF.

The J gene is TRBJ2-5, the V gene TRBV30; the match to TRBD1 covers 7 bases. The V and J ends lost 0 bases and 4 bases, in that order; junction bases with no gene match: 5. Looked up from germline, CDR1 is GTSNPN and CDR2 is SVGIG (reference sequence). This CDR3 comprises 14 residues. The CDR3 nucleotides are TGTGCCTGGAGTGTAAAGGGGGCCGGAGAGACCCAGTACTTC. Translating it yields CAWSVKGAGETQYF. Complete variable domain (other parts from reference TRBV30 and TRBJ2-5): SQTIHQWPATLVQPVGSPLSLECTVEGTSNPNLYWYRQAAGRGLQLLFYSVGIGQISSEVPQNLSASRPQDRQFILSSKKLLLSDSGFYLCAWSVKGAGETQYFGPGTRLLVL.

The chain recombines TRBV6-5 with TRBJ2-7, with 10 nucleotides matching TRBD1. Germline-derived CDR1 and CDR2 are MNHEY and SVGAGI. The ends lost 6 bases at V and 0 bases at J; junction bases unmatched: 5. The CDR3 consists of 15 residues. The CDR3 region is CASRPRDRGSYEQYF. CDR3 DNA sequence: TGTGCCAGCAGGCCTCGGGACAGGGGCTCCTACGAGCAGTACTTC.

The CDR3 DNA reads as TGTGCCAGCAGCAACTCGGCAGGGAGCACAGATACGCAGTATTTT. The encoded protein is CASSNSAGSTDTQYF. The V gene is TRBV21-1, the J gene TRBJ2-3; the D segment call TRBD1 is taken from the table without a DNA check. TRBV21-1 is an annotated pseudogene. CDR3 size: 15 residues.

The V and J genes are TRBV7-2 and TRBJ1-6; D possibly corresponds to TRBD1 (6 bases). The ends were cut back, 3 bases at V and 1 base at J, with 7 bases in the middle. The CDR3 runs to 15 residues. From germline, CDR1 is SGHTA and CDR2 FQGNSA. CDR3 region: CASSFDRSYNSPLHF. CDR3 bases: TGTGCCAGCAGCTTTGACAGGTCCTATAATTCACCCCTCCACTTT.

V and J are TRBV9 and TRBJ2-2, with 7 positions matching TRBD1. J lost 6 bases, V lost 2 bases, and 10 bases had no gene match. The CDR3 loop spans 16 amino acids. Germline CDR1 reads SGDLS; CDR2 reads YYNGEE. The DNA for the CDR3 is TGTGCCAGCAGCGTTCGAAATCGGCAGGGGGCCGGGGAGCTGTTTTTT. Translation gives CASSVRNRQGAGELFF.